This T cell receptor (beta chain) was sequenced for a study of identical twins. Germline lookup yields CDR1 LNHDA and CDR2 SQIVND (reference sequence). The CDR3 is 15 amino acids. V was cut by 9 bases and J by 3 bases, with 20 bases left in between. This clonotype was seen at least ten times. MiXCR, run by TCRdb on the 5' RACE reads, gives a single entry per CDR3 protein. Of about 210,000 distinct CDR3 sequences listed, less than 9.5% are singletons. Sequencing input: memory (CD45RO+) T cells sorted from blood. The receptor comes from a woman under 30 in good health. The V gene is TRBV19, the J gene TRBJ1-1; D not certain. The DNA of the CDR3 is TGTGCCAGCAAAAGTCGGTTTACCAAGCACACTGAAGCTTTCTTT. It is translated as CASKSRFTKHTEAFF.